This entry is about one T cell receptor beta chain. This sample is part of a study of T cell changes during pregnancy in multiple sclerosis. Clones were read by immunoSEQ multiplex PCR, and TCRdb kept only the in-frame ones, dropping some. Altogether 90,000 to 150,000 clones are present, 85% to 95% being singletons, with the ten largest covering less than 7.5%. Material: peripheral blood, obtained before pregnancy. This sequence originates from a female donor with multiple sclerosis, enrolled in a pregnancy study.

The CDR3 is CASSPGLNTGELFF. In DNA, the CDR3 is TGTGCCAGCAGTCCGGGATTAAACACCGGGGAGCTGTTTTTT. The chain links TRBV5-5 to TRBJ2-2; D perhaps matches TRBD2 (5 bases). The V end was cut by 5 bases, the J end by 2 bases, with 10 bases between. The CDR3 has 14 residues. Germline CDR1 SGHKS, CDR2 YYEKEE (reference sequence).